A single sample gave rise to the 27 T cell receptor beta chains below, sequenced in a study of vaccination effects on CD4 cells after COVID-19. Their target antigens are unknown. Following a roughly 11-day culture, CD4+ T cells were purified. It was two doses of either the BNT162b2 or mRNA-1273 vaccine that participants received. Using immunoSEQ multiplex PCR, the repertoire was profiled, and TCRdb retains in-frame clones only, with some absent. The table records about 57,000 clones, approximately 80% of them present only once. The starting material was CD4+ T cells from PBMCs cultured without peptide, obtained after COVID-19 vaccination. These receptors all stem from a human donor who received a COVID-19 vaccine.

This clone was detected once. The rearrangement links TRBV2 to TRBJ2-6, with unresolved D. CDR1 SNHLY and CDR2 FYNNEI come from the germline V gene. This CDR3 has 15 residues. V was pared by 5 bases and J by 0 bases, with 8 bases between. DNA of the CDR3: TGTGCCAGCAGTTTTACTTTCTCTGGGGCCAACGTCCTGACTTTC. Protein sequence: CASSFTFSGANVLTF.

This chain connects TRBV5-1 to TRBJ2-3; D remains ambiguous. The length of the CDR3 is 15 residues. From germline, CDR1 is SGHRS and CDR2 YFSETQ. Trimming took off 0 bases at V and 2 bases at J, with 10 bases between the two ends. The CDR3 DNA sequence: TGCGCCAGCAGCTTGGAGGCCAGATCCACAGATACGCAGTATTTT. Protein sequence: CASSLEARSTDTQYF.

The chain uses TRBV5-1 and TRBJ2-5; D gene ambiguous. CDR1 is SGHRS and CDR2 is YFSETQ in the germline V gene. This CDR3 has 14 amino acids. The germline V and J ends were trimmed by 0 bases and 5 bases, with 11 bases remaining between them. The CDR3 DNA follows: TGCGCCAGCAGCTTGGGTCGTCTGAGGGAGACCCAGTACTTC. Translating it yields CASSLGRLRETQYF.

The genes are TRBV5-1 and TRBJ2-1; TRBD2 matches 10 bases. Trimming at V came to 4 bases and at J to 4 bases, leaving 5 bases not matched to a gene. Germline-derived CDR1 and CDR2 are SGHRS and YFSETQ. The CDR3 totals 15 residues. CDR3 nucleotides: TGCGCCAGCAGCAATGGACTAGCGGAGTACAATGAGCAGTTCTTC. Protein: CASSNGLAEYNEQFF. Supplemented by reference TRBV5-1 and TRBJ2-1, the full variable domain reads KAGVTQTPRYLIKTRGQQVTLSCSPISGHRSVSWYQQTPGQGLQFLFEYFSETQRNKGNFPGRFSGRQFSNSRSEMNVSTLELGDSALYLCASSNGLAEYNEQFFGPGTRLTVL.

V and J are TRBV12-3 or TRBV12-4 and TRBJ1-6; no reliable D call. The V gene lost 7 bases and the J gene lost 7 bases, with 11 bases spanning the gap. CDR3 size: 13 residues. For the CDR3, the DNA is TGTGCCAGCAAAGTTCAGGAAAATTCACCCCTCCACTTT. This encodes CASKVQENSPLHF.

V gene TRBV3-1 (or the pseudogene TRBV3-2) combines with J gene TRBJ1-1; D possibly corresponds to TRBD1 (5 bases). The V end was cut by 5 bases, the J end by 1 base, with 11 bases between. This CDR3 has 14 residues. Germline CDR1 LGHDT, CDR2 YNNKEL (reference sequence). The CDR3 nucleotides read TGTGCCAGCAGCTCCACCGACAGGAACACTGAAGCTTTCTTT. It yields the protein CASSSTDRNTEAFF.

Here the CDR3 reads CASSQDVPRQGLPLHF. CDR3 sequence (DNA): TGTGCCAGCAGCCAAGATGTCCCGAGACAGGGGCTCCCCCTCCACTTT. The genes are TRBV4-2 and TRBJ1-6, with 8 bases that match TRBD1. Trimming removed 0 bases from V and 13 bases from J; junction bases left unmatched: 11. The CDR3 runs 16 residues. Looked up from germline, CDR1 is LGHNA and CDR2 is YNFKEQ.

The chain uses TRBV30 and TRBJ1-6; D is unresolved. The CDR3 covers 16 residues. Trimming stripped 0 bases from V and 4 bases from J, with 13 bases between. Germline-derived CDR1 and CDR2 are GTSNPN and SVGIG (reference sequence). The DNA for the CDR3 is TGTGCCTGGAGTGTAAGCAGAGCTGGGTATAATTCACCCCTCCACTTT. The encoded protein is CAWSVSRAGYNSPLHF.

The CDR3: CASSHSGRAGGELFF. The CDR3 bases are TGTGCCAGCAGCCATAGCGGGAGGGCTGGCGGGGAGCTGTTTTTT. The chain is built from TRBV2 and TRBJ2-2; 11 bases are a match to TRBD2. The V and J ends lost 6 bases and 7 bases, in that order; junction bases with no gene match: 7. This CDR3 region has 15 residues. The germline gives CDR1 SNHLY, CDR2 FYNNEI. The entire variable domain, with the rest obtained from reference TRBV2 and TRBJ2-2, is as follows: EPEVTQTPSHQVTQMGQEVILRCVPISNHLYFYWYRQILGQKVEFLVSFYNNEISEKSEIFDDQFSVERPDGSNFTLKIRSTKLEDSAMYFCASSHSGRAGGELFFGEGSRLTVL.

The V gene is TRBV10-3, the J gene TRBJ1-5; 10 bases are shared with TRBD1. The germline V gene encodes CDR1 ENHRY and CDR2 SYGVKD. J gave up 0 bases and V 2 bases, and 4 bases lay outside the gene matches. The CDR3 extends over 17 amino acids. CDR3: CAISEGDRGYSNQPQHF. The CDR3 DNA sequence: TGTGCCATCAGTGAGGGGGACAGGGGATATAGCAATCAGCCCCAGCATTTT.

This clone was seen just once. The chain has TRBV5-8 and TRBJ2-7; no clear D gene. Germline loops: CDR1 SGHTS, CDR2 YDEGEE. The length of the CDR3 is 15 residues. Trimming took off 4 bases at V and 5 bases at J, with 19 bases between the two ends. The CDR3 loop is CASSRPLRLKDEQYF. The CDR3 nucleotides are TGTGCCAGCAGCCGGCCCCTTCGACTTAAGGACGAGCAGTACTTC.

The chain carries TRBV2 and TRBJ1-6; D is ambiguous. The CDR3 covers 15 residues. Germline values: CDR1 SNHLY, CDR2 FYNNEI. Trimming removed 6 bases at V and 6 bases at J, with 15 bases between. The CDR3: CASRFGVSLNSPLHF. The CDR3 region has the DNA TGTGCCAGCAGGTTTGGGGTTTCCCTTAATTCACCCCTCCACTTT.

The chain links TRBV27 to TRBJ1-1; TRBD1 matches at 8 bases. CDR1 and CDR2 from the germline V gene are MNHEY and SMNVEV (reference sequence). J was trimmed by 1 base and V by 3 bases; bases with no gene match: 1. The CDR3 extends over 14 amino acids. The chain's CDR3 is CASSLDRANTEAFF. CDR3 in DNA: TGTGCCAGCAGTTTGGACAGGGCGAACACTGAAGCTTTCTTT.

This clone came up once. The chain recombines TRBV4-1 with TRBJ2-7; a possible D gene is TRBD2 (6 bases). Trimming removed 4 bases at V and 4 bases at J, with 14 bases between. The CDR3 is 14 amino acids. Germline CDR1 is MGHRA and CDR2 is YSYEKL. The DNA for the CDR3 is TGCGCCAGCAGCCCAGGCAGACGGGAGTACGAGCAGTACTTC. Protein product: CASSPGRREYEQYF.

The chain joins TRBV2 to TRBJ1-5; the D gene is possibly TRBD1 (5 bases). The CDR3 runs 13 residues. Trimming removed 7 bases at V and 5 bases at J, with 12 bases between. Looked up from germline, CDR1 is SNHLY and CDR2 is FYNNEI. The CDR3 reads CASNPQQDQPQHF. The CDR3 region has the DNA TGTGCCAGCAATCCTCAACAGGATCAGCCCCAGCATTTT.

The chain carries TRBV19 and TRBJ1-2; D is unclear. V dropped 3 bases and J dropped 2 bases, with 4 bases sitting between them. CDR3 length: 12 amino acids. Per the germline V gene, CDR1 is LNHDA and CDR2 is SQIVND (reference sequence). The CDR3 region has the DNA TGTGCCAGTAGTATGGTCAACTATGGCTACACCTTC. Translating it yields CASSMVNYGYTF.

This clone was counted once. This chain links TRBV27 with TRBJ2-1; 15 bases line up with TRBD2. The CDR3 has 19 residues. Looked up from germline, CDR1 is MNHEY and CDR2 is SMNVEV (reference sequence). V lost 6 bases and J lost 5; bases outside the gene matches: 14. The CDR3 sequence is CASSPGTSGRFWPDNEQFF. CDR3 DNA sequence: TGTGCCAGCAGCCCCGGGACTAGCGGGAGGTTCTGGCCAGACAATGAGCAGTTCTTC.

V and J are TRBV5-1 and TRBJ2-1; TRBD2 matches at 8 bases. The V segment lost 0 bases and the J segment 0 bases; nucleotides outside the gene matches: 17. Germline CDR1 SGHRS, CDR2 YFSETQ. The CDR3 has 21 residues. Written as DNA, the CDR3 is TGCGCCAGCAGCTTGGGTAGGGCTAGCGGGTTCAGAGGTAGCTCCTACAATGAGCAGTTCTTC. Translated: CASSLGRASGFRGSSYNEQFF.

The rearrangement joins TRBV7-9 to TRBJ2-1, with unresolved D. Germline CDR1 reads SEHNR; CDR2 reads FQNEAQ (reference sequence). V lost 0 bases to trimming and J lost 9 bases, with 3 bases between them. The CDR3 is made up of 11 amino acids. Written as DNA, the CDR3 is TGTGCCAGCAGCTTAGCGGTTGAGCAGTTCTTC. Its protein product is CASSLAVEQFF. Looking up the rest from reference TRBV7-9 and TRBJ2-1 gives the full variable domain: DTGVSQNPRHKITKRGQNVTFRCDPISEHNRLYWYRQTLGQGPEFLTYFQNEAQLEKSRLLSDRFSAERPKGSFSTLEIQRTEQGDSAMYLCASSLAVEQFFGPGTRLTVL.

J is TRBJ1-2 and V is TRBV30; D is possibly TRBD1 (6 bases). V shed 2 bases and J shed 4 bases, with 8 bases lying between them. Germline V CDR1 and CDR2: GTSNPN, SVGIG (reference sequence). The CDR3 sequence is 12 residues long. Here the CDR3 DNA reads TGTGCCTGGAGTAGGACAGCCTATGGCTACACCTTC. This translates into CAWSRTAYGYTF.

The chain employs TRBV27 and TRBJ1-2; tentative D call: TRBD1 (5 bases). V dropped 4 bases and J dropped 2 bases, with 11 bases sitting between them. The germline CDR1 and CDR2 sequences are MNHEY and SMNVEV (reference sequence). The CDR3 is 14 amino acids. Here the CDR3 DNA reads TGTGCCAGCAGTTGGAGGGGTACCAACTATGGCTACACCTTC. Its translation is CASSWRGTNYGYTF.

This clone was seen more than once but under ten times. The V gene is TRBV6-5, the J gene TRBJ1-1; a possible D gene is TRBD1 (6 bases). Germline V gives CDR1 MNHEY, CDR2 SVGAGI. The CDR3 runs to 15 residues. Trimming pared 0 bases from V and 2 bases from J, leaving 10 bases between. The CDR3 spells CASSYSGQLNTEAFF. The CDR3 coding sequence is TGTGCCAGCAGTTACTCCGGACAGCTTAACACTGAAGCTTTCTTT.

In its sample, this clone was seen a few times. The chain carries TRBV7-9 and TRBJ2-3; possible D gene TRBD1, 6 bases. CDR1 and CDR2 (germline): SEHNR, FQNEAQ (reference sequence). Trimming cost V 2 bases and J 0 bases, with 12 bases left between them. This CDR3 spans 16 amino acids. The CDR3 nucleotides read TGTGCCAGCAGCTTACTAATGACAGGAAGCACAGATACGCAGTATTTT. Encoded protein: CASSLLMTGSTDTQYF.

V gene TRBV29-1 combines with J gene TRBJ2-2; a weak D match, TRBD2 (6 bases). The CDR3 is made up of 11 amino acids. In germline, CDR1 is SQVTM, CDR2 ANQGSEA. CDR3 DNA sequence: TGCACCGGCGGGGAAGACGGGGAGCTGTTTTTT. This sequence encodes CTGGEDGELFF.

The CDR3 reads CASSQDRGLAGGSTDTQYF. In DNA form, the CDR3 reads TGCGCCAGCAGCCAAGACCGGGGACTAGCGGGAGGTAGCACAGATACGCAGTATTTT. The chain carries TRBV4-1 and TRBJ2-3; 15 nucleotides match TRBD2. Germline V gives CDR1 MGHRA, CDR2 YSYEKL. Losses at the gene ends were 0 bases for V and 0 bases for J; bases not matched to a gene: 4. The CDR3 sequence is 19 residues long.

The rearrangement links TRBV7-9 to TRBJ1-2; 7 bases match TRBD1. The ends lost 5 bases at V and 8 bases at J; junction bases unmatched: 8. Looked up from germline, CDR1 is SEHNR and CDR2 is FQNEAQ (reference sequence). The CDR3 runs to 13 residues. The CDR3 DNA reads TGTGCCAGCAGCCACACAGGGGTGTACGGCTACACCTTC. Its translation: CASSHTGVYGYTF.

This rearrangement joins TRBV27 to TRBJ2-3; 7 nucleotides agree with TRBD2. This CDR3 is 14 amino acids long. The germline gives CDR1 MNHEY, CDR2 SMNVEV (reference sequence). V was clipped by 6 bases and J by 6 bases; unmatched bases: 9. CDR3: CASSLLRGGDTQYF. CDR3 coding DNA: TGTGCCAGCAGCCTACTGCGGGGAGGGGATACGCAGTATTTT.